This is a list of T cell receptor beta chains from one sample in a study of blood T cell repertoires in COVID-19. Only in-frame clones appear in the TCRdb table, and some are missing; sequencing was by immunoSEQ multiplex PCR. The data show roughly 410,000 clones, around 89% seen once. Sequenced material: peripheral blood. All receptors derive from a woman aged 40 to 50 with COVID-19, enrolled during active disease. The CDR3 runs from the conserved cysteine through the conserved F or W. The D gene is left open where the match is weak. The size field is filled for only some rows; it gives once, few, many or a size class.

NA,TRBJ1-4,TRBV28,NA,TGTGCCAGCCGGACAAATGAAAAACTGTTTTTT,CASRTNEKLFF
TRBD2,TRBJ2-1,TRBV9,NA,TGTGCCAGCAGCGCCGGGACTAGCGGGGGGGATGAGCAGTTCTTC,CASSAGTSGGDEQFF
NA,TRBJ2-7,TRBV10-3,once,TGTGCCATCAGTGCCAGGGAGGACGCATACGAGCAGTACTTC,CAISAREDAYEQYF
NA,TRBJ2-1,TRBV19,few,TGTGCCAGTAGTATAGCTAGCGCCTCCTACAATGAGCAGTTCTTC,CASSIASASYNEQFF
NA,TRBJ2-1,TRBV24-1,NA,TGTGCCACCAGTGATCAAGGACTGCAGTTCTTC,CATSDQGLQFF
TRBD1,TRBJ1-1,TRBV7-2,NA,TGTGCCAGCAGCTTGAGGACAGGCTACACTGAAGCTTTCTTT,CASSLRTGYTEAFF
NA,TRBJ1-6,TRBV2,NA,TGTGCCAGCAGTGAGGCGGGGGCGCATAATTCACCCCTCCACTTT,CASSEAGAHNSPLHF
NA,TRBJ1-2,TRBV11-2,NA,TGTGCCAGCAGCGTCAGGGCTAACTATGGCTACACCTTC,CASSVRANYGYTF
TRBD2,TRBJ2-1,TRBV10-3,NA,TGTGCCATCAGTCGATTGTCGGCTAGCGGGGGGGGTGAGCAGTTCTTC,CAISRLSASGGGEQFF
NA,TRBJ1-6,TRBV9,NA,TGTGCCAGCAGCCCCGGGGTAGATAATTCACCCCTCCACTTT,CASSPGVDNSPLHF
NA,TRBJ1-5,TRBV28,NA,TGTGCCAGCAACTCCCGCAATCAGCCCCAGCATTTT,CASNSRNQPQHF
NA,TRBJ1-6,TRBV10-3,NA,TGTGCCATCAGTGACATGACAGCTTCACCCCTCCACTTT,CAISDMTASPLHF
NA,TRBJ1-4,TRBV4-1,once,TGCGCCAGCAGCCATCAGACAGGTCGTAATGAAAAACTGTTTTTT,CASSHQTGRNEKLFF
TRBD2,TRBJ2-1,TRBV3-1/TRBV3-2,once,TGTGCCAGCAGCCATCTTCTGGGACTAGCGCAGTTCTCCTACAATGAGCAGTTCTTC,CASSHLLGLAQFSYNEQFF
TRBD1,TRBJ2-3,TRBV5-1,NA,TGCGCCAGCTGGACAGGGGTAAACACAGATACGCAGTATTTT,CASWTGVNTDTQYF
NA,TRBJ1-5,TRBV28,once,TGTGCCAGCAGTCCAAGGACACGGGGGAGGGAGCCCCAGCATTTT,CASSPRTRGREPQHF
NA,TRBJ1-1,TRBV3-1/TRBV3-2,NA,TGTGCCAGCAGCCAAGATATGAGGTGGAGCACTGAAGCTTTCTTT,CASSQDMRWSTEAFF
TRBD1,TRBJ2-2,TRBV30,NA,TGTGCCTGGAGGGGACAGCTAAACACCGGGGAGCTGTTTTTT,CAWRGQLNTGELFF
NA,TRBJ2-7,TRBV30,NA,TGTGCCTGGAACCCCAGGGCGACCGAGCAGTACTTC,CAWNPRATEQYF
NA,TRBJ1-5,TRBV18,NA,TGTGCCAGCTGCCCCCAGCCGGGTACGGGCAATCAGCCCCAGCATTTT,CASCPQPGTGNQPQHF
NA,TRBJ1-1,TRBV19,NA,TGTGCCAGTAGTATACAGGGGTACACTGAAGCTTTCTTT,CASSIQGYTEAFF
NA,TRBJ1-6,TRBV4-3,NA,TGCGCCAGCAGCCAAGGGGTGGGCTCACCCCTCCACTTT,CASSQGVGSPLHF
NA,TRBJ1-6,TRBV5-1,once,TGCGCCAGCAGCTTTGGTAGCTCCTATAATTCACCCCTCCACTTT,CASSFGSSYNSPLHF
NA,TRBJ2-6,TRBV18,once,TGTGCCAGCTCACCCGTTCGCCTTGTTCAGGGGACCTCTGGGGCCAACGTCCTGACTTTC,CASSPVRLVQGTSGANVLTF
NA,TRBJ1-6,TRBV28,NA,TGTGCCAGCGGGGCCGGGACTCACCATTCACCCCTCCACTTT,CASGAGTHHSPLHF
NA,TRBJ1-4,TRBV27,NA,TGTGCCAGCAGTTTAAAAGGAGTAGTATCTGCAACTAATGAAAAACTGTTTTTT,CASSLKGVVSATNEKLFF
TRBD2,TRBJ2-2,TRBV4-2,few,TGTGCCAGCAGCCAAGTACCAGCGGGGGCCCCCACCGGGGAGCTGTTTTTT,CASSQVPAGAPTGELFF
TRBD2,TRBJ2-5,TRBV7-3,NA,TGTGCCAGCAGTCGCACTAGCGGCCTAGGGGAGACCCAGTACTTC,CASSRTSGLGETQYF
NA,TRBJ1-4,TRBV5-1,NA,TGCGCCAGCTCGGCGGCCGGGAGCCTTGGTGAAAAACTGTTTTTT,CASSAAGSLGEKLFF
NA,TRBJ2-7,TRBV19,NA,TGTGCCAGTAGTATAAAAACTAGACTCTGGGTGCAGTACTTC,CASSIKTRLWVQYF
NA,TRBJ2-1,TRBV29-1,NA,TGCAGCGTGCTGGAGGAAAATGAGCAGTTCTTC,CSVLEENEQFF
NA,TRBJ1-3,TRBV7-2,once,TGTGCCAGCAGCTCTACAGGGATTGGAAACACCATATATTTT,CASSSTGIGNTIYF
TRBD2,TRBJ2-2,TRBV6-4,NA,TGTGCCAGCAGTGGACTAGCGGGGGACACCGGGGAGCTGTTTTTT,CASSGLAGDTGELFF
TRBD1,TRBJ2-3,TRBV4-3,once,TGCGCCAGCAGCCAAGCAGGGACAGGGTTTGGCACAGATACGCAGTATTTT,CASSQAGTGFGTDTQYF
NA,TRBJ1-5,TRBV18,NA,TGTGCCAGCTCACCCGGGGGGCAGGGCGGTCAGCCCCAGCATTTT,CASSPGGQGGQPQHF
NA,TRBJ1-3,TRBV5-1,NA,TGCGCCAGCAGCTTTGAACAGGGCTCTGGAAACACCATATATTTT,CASSFEQGSGNTIYF
TRBD1,TRBJ1-3,TRBV18,NA,TGTGCCAGCTCACCAGGGACAGGAGCTTTTGGAAACACCATATATTTT,CASSPGTGAFGNTIYF
NA,TRBJ2-1,TRBV9,NA,TGTGCCAGCAGCGTTCGCCGGGACTCCCTCGGAGAGCAGTTCTTC,CASSVRRDSLGEQFF
TRBD1,TRBJ1-3,TRBV3-1/TRBV3-2,NA,TGTGCCAGCAGCCAAGGGACAGGGGGCGAAGGAAACACCATATATTTT,CASSQGTGGEGNTIYF
TRBD1,TRBJ2-3,TRBV28,NA,TGTGCCAGCAGTTTTCTCCCTGGGACAGCCGATACGCAGTATTTT,CASSFLPGTADTQYF
NA,TRBJ2-6,TRBV12-5,NA,TGTGCTAGTGGTTTGGAGCCCTCACTCCTCTCTGGGGCCAACGTCCTGACTTTC,CASGLEPSLLSGANVLTF
TRBD2,TRBJ2-1,TRBV11-2,NA,TGTGCCAGCAGCTTAGATGTAGCGGGAGGCACAAGCGAGCAGTTCTTC,CASSLDVAGGTSEQFF
NA,TRBJ1-4,TRBV5-8,NA,TGTGCCAGCAGCTTGCCATTCACGAGGGAGGGGGGTGAAAAACTGTTTTTT,CASSLPFTREGGEKLFF
NA,TRBJ2-7,TRBV1,NA,TGCACTAGCAGCCCCCGCGGGAGGCCCCACGAGCAGTACTTC,CTSSPRGRPHEQYF
NA,TRBJ2-5,TRBV28,NA,TGTGCCAGCCGTTTGAGGCAAGGCAGCTCATTTCGGACCCAGTACTTC,CASRLRQGSSFRTQYF
NA,TRBJ1-3,TRBV25-1,few,TGTGCCAGCAGTGAGTACAGAAGTGGAAACACCATATATTTT,CASSEYRSGNTIYF
NA,TRBJ1-1,TRBV5-6,NA,TGTGCCAGCAGCTTGCATAACGAAGCACAGTTCACTGAAGCTTTCTTT,CASSLHNEAQFTEAFF
TRBD2,TRBJ2-7,TRBV4-3,NA,TGCGCCAGCAGCCAAGGGACCCTCCGGCTAGCGGGCCACGAGCAGTACTTC,CASSQGTLRLAGHEQYF
NA,TRBJ1-1,TRBV18,NA,TGTGCCAGCTCACCGGGAAACAGGGTAACTGAAGCTTTCTTT,CASSPGNRVTEAFF
TRBD2,TRBJ2-3,TRBV6-2/TRBV6-3,NA,TGTGCCAGCAGTCCCGGGACTAGGAACATTTTCACAGATACGCAGTATTTT,CASSPGTRNIFTDTQYF
NA,TRBJ1-5,TRBV19,once,TGTGCCAGTAGCGTACAAACCCATCAGCCCCAGCATTTT,CASSVQTHQPQHF
TRBD1,TRBJ2-7,TRBV24-1,NA,TGTGCCACCAGTGATTTTCGGGGACAGGGGAGCTCCTACGAGCAGTACTTC,CATSDFRGQGSSYEQYF
NA,TRBJ1-1,TRBV6-5,NA,TGTGCCAGCAGGACAGGCTCCTCAATAAACACTGAAGCTTTCTTT,CASRTGSSINTEAFF
NA,TRBJ2-5,TRBV27,NA,TGTGCCAGCAGTGTCACAGGGCCCTGGGAGACCCAGTACTTC,CASSVTGPWETQYF
TRBD1,TRBJ1-1,TRBV6-2/TRBV6-3,NA,TGTGCCAGCAGTTTCGGACAGGGCAGGGTGACTGAAGCTTTCTTT,CASSFGQGRVTEAFF
NA,TRBJ2-2,TRBV6-5,NA,TGTGCCAGCAGTCTGGCTGGGGGGTCCGGGGAGCTGTTTTTT,CASSLAGGSGELFF
TRBD2,TRBJ2-2,TRBV4-3,NA,TGCGCCAGCAGCCAAGAAAGGCTAGCGGTATTAAACACCGGGGAGCTGTTTTTT,CASSQERLAVLNTGELFF
NA,TRBJ1-2,TRBV6-2/TRBV6-3,few,TGTGCCAGCAGTTACACACCTAGCTATGGCTACACCTTC,CASSYTPSYGYTF
NA,TRBJ1-1,TRBV7-9,NA,TGTGCCAGCAGCTTTGCTGGGAGTCGCGACTCTGAAGCTTTCTTT,CASSFAGSRDSEAFF